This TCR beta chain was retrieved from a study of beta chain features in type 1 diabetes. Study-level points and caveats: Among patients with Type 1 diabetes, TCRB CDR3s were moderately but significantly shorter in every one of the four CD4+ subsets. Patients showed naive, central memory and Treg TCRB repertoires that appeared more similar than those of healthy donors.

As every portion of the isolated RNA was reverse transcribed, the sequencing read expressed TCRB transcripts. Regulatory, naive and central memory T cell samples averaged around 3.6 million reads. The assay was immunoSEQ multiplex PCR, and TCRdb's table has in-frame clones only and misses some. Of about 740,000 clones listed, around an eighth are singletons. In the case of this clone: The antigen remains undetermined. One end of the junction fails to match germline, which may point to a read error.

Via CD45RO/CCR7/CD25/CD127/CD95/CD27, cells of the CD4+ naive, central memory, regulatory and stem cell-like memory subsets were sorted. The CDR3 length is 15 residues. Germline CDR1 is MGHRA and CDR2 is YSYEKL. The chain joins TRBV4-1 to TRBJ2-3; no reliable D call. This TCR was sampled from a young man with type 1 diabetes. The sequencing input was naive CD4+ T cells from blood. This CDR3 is CASSQVPGRPDTQYF. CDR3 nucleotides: TGTGCCAGCAGCCAAGTCCCCGGGCGCCCAGATACGCAGTATTTT.